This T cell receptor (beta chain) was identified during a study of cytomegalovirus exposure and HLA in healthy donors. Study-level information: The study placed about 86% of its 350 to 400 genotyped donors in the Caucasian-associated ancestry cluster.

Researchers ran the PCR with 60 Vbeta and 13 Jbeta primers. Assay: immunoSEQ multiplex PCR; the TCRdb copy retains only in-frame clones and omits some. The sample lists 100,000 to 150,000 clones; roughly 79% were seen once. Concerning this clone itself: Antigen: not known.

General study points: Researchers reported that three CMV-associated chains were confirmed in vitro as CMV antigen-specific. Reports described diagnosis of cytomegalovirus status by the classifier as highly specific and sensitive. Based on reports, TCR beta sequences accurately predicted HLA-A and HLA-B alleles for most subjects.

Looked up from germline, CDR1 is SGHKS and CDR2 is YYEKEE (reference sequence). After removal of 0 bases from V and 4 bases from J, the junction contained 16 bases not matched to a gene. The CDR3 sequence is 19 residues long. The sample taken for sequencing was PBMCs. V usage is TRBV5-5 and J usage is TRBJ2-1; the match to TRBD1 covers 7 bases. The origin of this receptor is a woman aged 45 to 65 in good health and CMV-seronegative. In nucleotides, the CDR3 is TGTGCCAGCAGCTTGGAAGGGGGCACCGCCGCGAGATTTTACAATGAGCAGTTCTTC. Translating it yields CASSLEGGTAARFYNEQFF.